A selection of T cell receptor beta chains follows, all from one sample in a study of CD8 T cells in ankylosing spondylitis. MiXCR was run by TCRdb on the 5' RACE reads, yielding one entry per CDR3 protein. The sample consists of just over 350,000 distinct CDR3 sequences, 20% to 25% of them appearing once. Source material: blood, either unsorted or a sorted T cell fraction (not recorded which). The receptors stem from a male donor with ankylosing spondylitis or in good health (not recorded which). The CDR3 runs from the conserved cysteine through the conserved F or W.

CAWGVGSYEQYF,TRBV30
CASSAEGAYTDTQYF,TRBV27
CASSLELAGGETQYF,TRBV12-3/TRBV12-4
CASSEEASGVSEQFF,TRBV6-4
CASSQEPSHSSTSYEQYF,TRBV4-2
CASSQDTYEQYF,TRBV4-1
CASSLGQGAFPEAEAFF,TRBV7-9
CSARDQEDRDAETQYF,TRBV20-1
CASSPGSDEQFF,TRBV12-3/TRBV12-4
CASSQGTSGEFSYNEQFF,TRBV4-2
CSVNTGSGANVLTF,TRBV29-1
CAISGPQGGSSYNEQFF,TRBV10-3
CASSYSPVGQTYNEQFF,TRBV6-2/TRBV6-3
CSVSGQGGTEAFF,TRBV29-1
CASSQTSGLSTDTQYF,TRBV18
CASTSLARVYEQYF,TRBV6-1
CASSLDQGVGSPLHF,TRBV7-8
CASSLAGGWDYEQYF,TRBV11-2
CASSEAGGSGTYEQYF,TRBV6-1
CASSLQGRQGEGYTF,TRBV7-9
CASSLIPGGRGDTQYF,TRBV7-9
CASSLLGGLITDTQYF,TRBV7-2
CASSQGWGGGNNEQFF,TRBV3-1
CSAASRAPNTGELFF,TRBV20-1
CSAVERGLTEAFF,TRBV29-1
CASSIAQARGYTF,TRBV7-9
CASSLGQLEGYEQYF,TRBV5-1
CASSPPLKSGYTF,TRBV3-1
CASSPWKLTSTDTQYF,TRBV9
CAISEFRGAAREQYF,TRBV10-3